The sequence of this T cell receptor beta chain was determined in a study of cytomegalovirus exposure and HLA in healthy donors. At the level of the study: Unique TCRs from HLA-typed donors, approximately 80 million of them, were held in an early data release. Study-wide points: The study flagged approximately 180 TCR beta chains as cytomegalovirus-associated.

This clone has a single count. The antigen is not known. CDR3 length: 14 residues. The V gene end was trimmed by 5 bases and the J gene end by 5 bases; junction bases not matched to a gene: 7. Germline V gene data show CDR1 as MNHNS and CDR2 as SASEGT. The study ran its PCR with 60 Vbeta and 13 Jbeta primers. The table came from immunoSEQ multiplex PCR; TCRdb's copy has only in-frame clones and leaves some out. The profile covers around 170,000 clones, with roughly 80% appearing a single time and 1.3% taken by the ten largest. The receptor comes from a middle-aged man in good health and CMV-seropositive. The source material was PBMCs. The chain links TRBV6-1 to TRBJ2-5; 8 nucleotides match TRBD2. The CDR3 DNA reads TGTGCCAGCAGTCCTAGGACTAGCCGGGAGACCCAGTACTTC. Translation gives CASSPRTSRETQYF.